This TCR beta chain was sequenced in a study of blood T cell repertoires in COVID-19. About the research overall: The samples span acute and convalescent COVID-19 from the United States, Italy and Spain.

V shed 4 bases, J shed 4 bases, and the junction held 6 bases outside the gene matches. CDR3 length equals 16 residues. Germline loops: CDR1 SGHNT, CDR2 YYREEE (reference sequence). Original handling: The assay estimated nucleated cells by amplifying reference gene primers. The assay was immunoSEQ multiplex PCR, and TCRdb's table has in-frame clones only and misses some. The DNA was the basis for D and trimming; V, J and clone size are from that table. The sample comprises around 330,000 clones, under 90% of which are singletons, and 5.2% rests with the top ten. Living in 24 US areas, the participants were between roughly 18 and 90 years of age. Donors in Cohort 3 counted as recovered after two negative PCRs, clearance, or symptom resolution.

Material: PBMCs or T cells enriched from blood (not recorded which). The receptor was derived from a man aged 60-69 years who had recovered from COVID-19. The chain recombines TRBV5-4 with TRBJ2-3; 13 bases fit TRBD2. The DNA of the CDR3 is TGTGCCAGCAGCAAACTAGCGGGAGGGAGGCCAGATACGCAGTATTTT. It encodes CASSKLAGGRPDTQYF.